This paragraph reports one T cell receptor (beta chain). Its antigen is not identified. The data are from a study of T cells in localized non-small cell lung cancer. Some clones are missing from TCRdb's copy, which holds only in-frame ones; the method was immunoSEQ multiplex PCR. In the table there are approximately 31,000 clones, approximately 81% of which are singletons. General study results and limits: Among the tissues sampled, uninvolved adjacent lung had the highest T cell clonality, above tumor.

The sequence was obtained from a male donor at least 60 years old with stage II squamous cell lung carcinoma. Here the sequenced sample was peripheral blood, taken before any cancer treatment.

Written as DNA, the CDR3 is TGTGCCAGCTCACCACGGGACAGGGGCACAGATACGCAGTATTTT. Translating gives CASSPRDRGTDTQYF. V is TRBV18 and J is TRBJ2-3; TRBD1 aligns across 9 bases. Germline V CDR1 and CDR2: KGHSH, LQKENI. J lost 1 base, V lost 1 base, and 0 bases had no gene match. The CDR3 spans 15 residues.